Described below is a single TCR beta chain sequence and its context. Original handling: Estimates of nucleated cell counts were drawn from the amplification of reference gene primers. Data came from immunoSEQ multiplex PCR; TCRdb stores just in-frame clones and leaves some out. V and J calls and clone size follow that table, whereas D and trimming were derived from the DNA. The sample consists of 150,000 to 180,000 clones, approximately 91% of them appearing once. This entry comes from a study of blood T cell repertoires in COVID-19. Study summary: Donors in the United States, Italy and Spain gave samples during acute or convalescent COVID-19. T cells, B-cell-depleted T cells, or PBMCs provided the cDNA or gDNA that served as material.

Germline-derived CDR1 and CDR2 are MNHEY and SMNVEV (reference sequence). CDR3 length: 14 amino acids. Trimming took off 6 bases at V and 10 bases at J, with 21 bases between the two ends. This receptor was obtained from a woman in her 70s with acute or convalescent COVID-19. Material: peripheral blood. The V and J genes are TRBV27 and TRBJ1-2, with D unresolved. The CDR3 region is CASSREGILTDYTF. CDR3 nucleotides: TGTGCCAGCAGCCGGGAGGGTATTTTGACGGACTACACCTTC.